Following are 9 T cell receptor beta chains from one sample sequenced in a study of cytomegalovirus exposure and HLA in healthy donors. The PCR employed 60 Vbeta primers together with 13 Jbeta primers. The repertoire was sequenced with immunoSEQ multiplex PCR; TCRdb's copy has only in-frame clones and lacks some. The sample carries under 200,000 clones, approximately 76% recorded once. The sample consisted of PBMCs. The origin of the receptors is a woman between 18 and 30 years old in good health and CMV-seropositive.

V and J are TRBV18 and TRBJ2-7, with 11 bases matching TRBD1. The CDR3 is 14 amino acids. CDR1 is KGHSH, CDR2 LQKENI, per germline. With 3 bases clipped from V and 6 bases from J, the junction kept 4 bases outside the gene matches. CDR3 sequence reads: CASSPRTGGVEQYF. In nucleotides, the CDR3 is TGTGCCAGCTCACCTCGGACAGGGGGCGTCGAGCAGTACTTC.

The gene calls are TRBV30 and TRBJ1-6; no firm D call. The CDR3 covers 13 residues. Trimming took 2 bases from V and 7 from J, leaving 9 bases between them. In germline, CDR1 is GTSNPN, CDR2 SVGIG (reference sequence). CDR3 sequence reads: CAWSTGWNSPLHF. For the CDR3, the DNA is TGTGCCTGGAGTACGGGGTGGAATTCACCCCTCCACTTT.

This chain uses TRBV4-3 with TRBJ2-3; 7 bases fit TRBD1. V lost 3 bases, J lost 6 bases, and 9 bases stayed unmatched. Germline V lookup: CDR1 LGHNA, CDR2 YSLEER. There are 15 residues in the CDR3. CDR3 in DNA: TGCGCCAGCAGCCAGGATCAACAGGGGAAGGATACGCAGTATTTT. It encodes CASSQDQQGKDTQYF.

V and J are TRBV7-9 and TRBJ1-1, with D possibly matching TRBD1 (5 bases). V was trimmed by 2 bases and J by 10 bases, leaving 11 bases between them. The CDR3 has 12 amino acids. Per germline, CDR1 SEHNR and CDR2 FQNEAQ (reference sequence). The CDR3 spells CASSLLTDRAFF. The CDR3 coding sequence is TGTGCCAGCAGCTTACTGACAGATAGAGCTTTCTTT.

This chain links TRBV2 with TRBJ1-6; D is undetermined. The germline V gene has CDR1 SNHLY and CDR2 FYNNEI. V dropped 7 bases and J dropped 4 bases, with 8 bases sitting between them. The CDR3 loop spans 13 amino acids. The CDR3 spells CASIGSYNSPLHF. In DNA form, the CDR3 reads TGTGCCAGCATCGGGTCTTATAATTCACCCCTCCACTTT.

This clone was detected only a few times. The rearrangement links TRBV4-1 to TRBJ2-4, with D unclear. CDR3 length equals 16 residues. Germline CDR1 MGHRA, CDR2 YSYEKL. V shed 1 base and J shed 0 bases, with 10 bases lying between them. The CDR3 reads CASSQVVVLAKNIQYF. For the CDR3, the DNA is TGCGCCAGCAGCCAAGTCGTCGTTTTAGCCAAAAACATTCAGTACTTC.

Here the CDR3 DNA reads TGCAGCGTTGCGGTGGCAGGGGGCAATCAGCCCCAGCATTTT. Translation: CSVAVAGGNQPQHF. V is TRBV29-1 and J is TRBJ1-5, with a tentative D call TRBD1 (6 bases). Germline V gives CDR1 SQVTM, CDR2 ANQGSEA. The CDR3 runs to 14 residues. V gave up 4 bases and J gave up 2 bases, with 12 bases separating them. Full variable domain (outside the CDR3, taken from reference TRBV29-1 and TRBJ1-5): SAVISQKPSRDICQRGTSLTIQCQVDSQVTMMFWYRQQPGQSLTLIATANQGSEATYESGFVIDKFPISRPNLTFSTLTVSNMSPEDSSIYLCSVAVAGGNQPQHFGDGTRLSIL.

The CDR3 nucleotides read TGTGCCAGCCAACGTAAAACAACCCCCCCCGGGGAGCTGTTTTTT. It yields the protein CASQRKTTPPGELFF. This sequence joins TRBV9 and TRBJ2-2; D not certain. The germline V gene has CDR1 SGDLS and CDR2 YYNGEE. V was clipped by 7 bases and J by 6 bases, with 19 bases between them. The CDR3 consists of 15 residues.

The V and J genes are TRBV19 and TRBJ2-5; 7 bases are shared with TRBD1. J lost 1 base, V lost 5 bases, and 10 bases had no gene match. Germline V lookup: CDR1 LNHDA, CDR2 SQIVND (reference sequence). This CDR3 contains 16 residues. This CDR3 reads CASSSRGWFGQETQYF. CDR3 DNA: TGTGCCAGTAGTTCCAGGGGGTGGTTTGGCCAAGAGACCCAGTACTTC.